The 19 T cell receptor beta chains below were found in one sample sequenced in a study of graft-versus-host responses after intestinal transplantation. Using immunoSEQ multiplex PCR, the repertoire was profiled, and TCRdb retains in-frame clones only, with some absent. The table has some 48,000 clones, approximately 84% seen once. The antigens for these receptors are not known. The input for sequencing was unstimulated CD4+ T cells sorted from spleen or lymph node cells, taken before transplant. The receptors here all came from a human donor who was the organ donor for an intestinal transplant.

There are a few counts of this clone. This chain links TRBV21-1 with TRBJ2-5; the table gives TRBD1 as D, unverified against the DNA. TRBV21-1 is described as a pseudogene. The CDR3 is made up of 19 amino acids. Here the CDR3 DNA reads TGTGCCAGCAGCTCCCCTCACCCGGACAAAACAACGTCACAAGAGACCCAGTACTTC. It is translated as CASSSPHPDKTTSQETQYF.

The CDR3 nucleotides read TGTGCCAGCTCACCCCGGGACACTAACTATGGCTACACCTTC. Its translation is CASSPRDTNYGYTF. This sequence joins TRBV18 and TRBJ1-2, with D possibly TRBD1 on 6 matching bases. The CDR3 is 14 amino acids. Trimming took off 3 bases at V and 0 bases at J, with 8 bases between the two ends. Germline V gene sequence: CDR1 KGHSH, CDR2 LQKENI. The full variable domain, completed using reference TRBV18 and TRBJ1-2, is NAGVMQNPRHLVRRRGQEARLRCSPMKGHSHVYWYRQLPEEGLKFMVYLQKENIIDESGMPKERFSAEFPKEGPSILRIQQVVRGDSAAYFCASSPRDTNYGYTFGSGTRLTVV.

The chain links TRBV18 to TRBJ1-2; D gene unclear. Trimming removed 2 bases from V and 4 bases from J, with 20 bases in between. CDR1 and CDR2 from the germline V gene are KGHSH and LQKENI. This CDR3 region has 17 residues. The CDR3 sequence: CASSPLSRGERGYGYTF. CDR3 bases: TGTGCCAGCTCACCATTGTCCCGCGGGGAACGAGGCTATGGCTACACCTTC.

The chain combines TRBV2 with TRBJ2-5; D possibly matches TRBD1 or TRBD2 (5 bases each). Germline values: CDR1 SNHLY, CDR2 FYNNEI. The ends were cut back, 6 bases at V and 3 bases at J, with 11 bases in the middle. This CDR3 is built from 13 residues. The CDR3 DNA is TGTGCCAGCAGGGGGACCTGGGAAGAGACCCAGTACTTC. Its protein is CASRGTWEETQYF.

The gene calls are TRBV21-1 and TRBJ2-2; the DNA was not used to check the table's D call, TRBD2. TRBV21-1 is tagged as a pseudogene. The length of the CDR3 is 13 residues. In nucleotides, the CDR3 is TGTGCCGAAAATGGGGGGGCACGCGGGGAGCTGTTTTTT. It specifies CAENGGARGELFF.

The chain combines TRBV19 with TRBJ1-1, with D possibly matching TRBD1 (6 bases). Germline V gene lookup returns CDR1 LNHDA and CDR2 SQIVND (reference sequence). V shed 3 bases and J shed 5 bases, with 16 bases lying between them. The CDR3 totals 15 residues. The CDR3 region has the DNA TGTGCCAGTAGTATGGGGGGCGGGCGTAGGACTGAAGCTTTCTTT. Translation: CASSMGGGRRTEAFF.

The chain's CDR3 is CASSIPLAGESDTQYF. The CDR3 nucleotides are TGTGCCAGTAGTATTCCGCTAGCGGGAGAATCAGATACGCAGTATTTT. V usage is TRBV19 and J usage is TRBJ2-3; 10 bases line up with TRBD2. The CDR3 length is 16 residues. The trim removed 3 bases at V and 4 bases at J, leaving 7 bases unmatched. CDR1 LNHDA and CDR2 SQIVND come from the germline V gene (reference sequence).

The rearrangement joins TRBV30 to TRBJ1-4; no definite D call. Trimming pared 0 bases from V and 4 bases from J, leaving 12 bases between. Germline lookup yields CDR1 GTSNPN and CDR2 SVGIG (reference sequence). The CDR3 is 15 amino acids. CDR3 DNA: TGTGCCTGGAGTGTACCCTCTTCGGATAATGAAAAACTGTTTTTT. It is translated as CAWSVPSSDNEKLFF.

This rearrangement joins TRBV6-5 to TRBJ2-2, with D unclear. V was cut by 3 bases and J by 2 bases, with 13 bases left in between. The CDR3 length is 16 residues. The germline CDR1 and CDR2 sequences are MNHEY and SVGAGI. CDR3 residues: CASSYLVRLNTGELFF. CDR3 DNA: TGTGCCAGCAGTTATTTAGTCCGGTTAAACACCGGGGAGCTGTTTTTT.

The DNA of the CDR3 is TGTGCCAGTAGTATCGGCGCTAGCGGTCCTAGCACAGATACGCAGTATTTT. Translation gives CASSIGASGPSTDTQYF. The chain employs TRBV19 and TRBJ2-3; 7 nucleotides match TRBD2. CDR1 is LNHDA, CDR2 SQIVND, per germline (reference sequence). There are 17 residues in the CDR3. Germline trimming cut 3 bases from V and 0 bases from J; bases unmatched to any gene: 9.

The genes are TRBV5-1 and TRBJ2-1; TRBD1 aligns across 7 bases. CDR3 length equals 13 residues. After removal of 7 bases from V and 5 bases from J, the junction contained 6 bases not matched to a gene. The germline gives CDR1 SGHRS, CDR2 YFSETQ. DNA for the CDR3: TGCGCCAGCTTCCGGACAGGAAACAATGAGCAGTTCTTC. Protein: CASFRTGNNEQFF.

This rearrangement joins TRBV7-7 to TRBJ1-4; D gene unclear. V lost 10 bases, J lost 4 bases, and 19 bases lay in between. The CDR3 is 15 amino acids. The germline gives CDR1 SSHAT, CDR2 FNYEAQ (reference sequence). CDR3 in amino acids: CATEQRTPRNEKLFF. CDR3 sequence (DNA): TGTGCCACCGAACAAAGGACGCCGCGTAATGAAAAACTGTTTTTT.

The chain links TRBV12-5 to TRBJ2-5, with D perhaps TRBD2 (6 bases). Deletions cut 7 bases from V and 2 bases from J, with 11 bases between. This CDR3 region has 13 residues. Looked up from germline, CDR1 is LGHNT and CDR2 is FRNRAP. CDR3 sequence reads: CASVPRGQETQYF. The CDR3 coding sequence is TGTGCTAGTGTTCCCCGGGGGCAAGAGACCCAGTACTTC.

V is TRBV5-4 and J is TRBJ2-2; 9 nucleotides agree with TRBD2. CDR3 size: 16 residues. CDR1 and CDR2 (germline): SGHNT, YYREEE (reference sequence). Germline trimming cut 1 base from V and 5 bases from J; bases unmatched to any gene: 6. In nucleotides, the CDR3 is TGTGCCAGCAGCTTGCGGCTAGCGGGACCTACCGGGGAGCTGTTTTTT. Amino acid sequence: CASSLRLAGPTGELFF.

The CDR3 loop is CASNLPGEAFF. The CDR3 DNA reads TGTGCCAGCAACTTACCAGGGGAAGCTTTCTTT. The V call is TRBV6-5, the J call TRBJ1-1, with TRBD1 as a possible D gene (5 bases). The CDR3 loop spans 11 amino acids. The germline CDR1 and CDR2 sequences are MNHEY and SVGAGI. The ends were cut back, 7 bases at V and 8 bases at J, with 11 bases in the middle.

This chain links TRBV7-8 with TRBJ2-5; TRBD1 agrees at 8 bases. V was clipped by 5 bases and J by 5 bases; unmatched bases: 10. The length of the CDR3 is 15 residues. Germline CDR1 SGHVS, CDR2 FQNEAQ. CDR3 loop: CASSRDRGKGETQYF. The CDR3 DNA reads TGTGCCAGCAGCCGAGACAGGGGAAAAGGGGAGACCCAGTACTTC.

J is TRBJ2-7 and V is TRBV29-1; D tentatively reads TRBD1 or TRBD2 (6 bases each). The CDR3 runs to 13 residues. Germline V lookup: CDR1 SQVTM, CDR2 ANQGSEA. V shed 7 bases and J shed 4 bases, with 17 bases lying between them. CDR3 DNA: TGCAGCGCCGGGGGCAGGGATGGGTACGAGCAGTACTTC. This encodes CSAGGRDGYEQYF.

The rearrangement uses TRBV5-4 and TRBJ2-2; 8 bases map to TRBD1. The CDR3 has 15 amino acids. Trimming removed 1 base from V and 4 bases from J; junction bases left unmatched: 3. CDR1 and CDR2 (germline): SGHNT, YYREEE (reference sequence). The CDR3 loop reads CASSLSDRATGELFF. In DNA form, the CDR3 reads TGTGCCAGCAGCTTGTCGGACAGGGCCACCGGGGAGCTGTTTTTT.

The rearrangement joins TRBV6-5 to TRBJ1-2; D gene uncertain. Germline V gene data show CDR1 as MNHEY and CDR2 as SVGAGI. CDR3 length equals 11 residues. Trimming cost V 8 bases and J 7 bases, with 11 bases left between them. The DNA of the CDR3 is TGTGCCAGCCGCGATCCCGGTGGCTACACCTTC. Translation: CASRDPGGYTF.